The subject of this entry is one T cell receptor (beta chain). The sample holds many counts of this clonotype. The antigen this receptor binds is unknown. No base quality information exists; no much larger clone differs at one position. This specimen comes from a study of response to subunit inactivated influenza vaccine (dated by TCRdb to the late 2010s). With respect to the entire study: Deep quantitative profiling of the T cell receptor repertoire was used in the study to follow responses to a trivalent subunit inactivated influenza vaccine.

What the research found in general, with its limitations: It was suggested by the authors that each seasonal influenza vaccination may recruit only a limited number of new T cells.

To prepare the library, RT-PCR was applied. The data were produced on an Illumina HiSeq 2500. TCRdb ran its own pipeline on the public reads, namely fastp trimming at Q25 and MiXCR clone calling, and kept in-frame beta chains. Each CDR3 protein appears once, grouped with its most common genes and DNA. This sample is represented by around 200,000 distinct CDR3 sequences; approximately 8.7% of them were singletons. Together, the top ten hold about a tenth of the sample. The clonotype comes from a man aged 50 or older who received an inactivated influenza vaccine. Donor details come from another sample of the same person, matched by shared clones. The source was non-naive T cells sorted from PBMCs, collected on the day of vaccination. The sample's cell subset or site, from its label and the paper: memory T cell fraction.

Here the CDR3 is given as CASSVDSYTDTQYF. The nucleotides read TGTGCCAGCAGCGTGGACAGCTACACAGATACGCAGTATTTT. Here the chain combines TRBV3-1 and TRBJ2-3, with a tentative D gene TRBD1 over 6 matching bases. The V and J ends are trimmed by 5 bases and 2 bases, leaving 11 bases between them. CDR1 LGHDT and CDR2 YNNKEL were looked up in the germline V gene (reference sequence). There are 14 amino acids in the CDR3, from cysteine to phenylalanine inclusive. The sequence is cut down to CDR3 DNA, 42 bases in frame from base 1.